The sample holds a few counts of the clone carrying this T cell receptor (beta chain). Its antigen is unknown. V was pared by 3 bases and J by 4 bases, with 18 bases between. The CDR3 is 16 amino acids. Looked up from germline, CDR1 is MDHEN and CDR2 is SYDVKM. TCR beta CDR3 regions were amplified from RNA. A first-round RT-PCR of the TCR CDR3 used the HTBI primer set. TCRdb called the multiplex PCR reads again in MiXCR, with one record for every CDR3 protein. The sample includes about 640,000 distinct CDR3 sequences, less than 25% of them seen just once. This record belongs to a study of T cells in Graves' hyperthyroidism and ophthalmopathy. Points from the study as a whole: Ophthalmopathy cases were set apart from stable hyperthyroidism by a 13 V-J model. The model anticipated ophthalmopathy a median around 6 months pre-onset.

This TCR was recovered from a man aged 25-45 years with Graves' ophthalmopathy. Input material: blood. The V call is TRBV28, the J call TRBJ1-2; possible D gene TRBD1, 5 bases. CDR3 DNA: TGTGCCAGCAGTTTGCCAGGGCCCGACCTCTTCTATGGCTACACCTTC. The encoded protein is CASSLPGPDLFYGYTF.